A single sample is the source of the 7 T cell receptor beta chains below, sequenced in a study of shared clonotypes between healthy human individuals. As defined, naive CD8 cells were CD45RO-negative and positively selected for CCR7, with terminally differentiated effector memory CD45RA+ cells excluded. Clones were read by immunoSEQ multiplex PCR, and TCRdb kept only the in-frame ones, dropping some. Of about 2 million clones in the sample, approximately 95% were seen once. Sample: naive CD8+ T cells sorted from blood. These receptors were collected from a man younger than 30 in good health.

This chain connects TRBV28 to TRBJ2-7; no firm D call. The V gene lost 3 bases and the J gene lost 0 bases, with 12 bases spanning the gap. Germline-derived CDR1 and CDR2 are MDHEN and SYDVKM. The CDR3 is 15 amino acids. As DNA, the CDR3 is TGTGCCAGCAGTTTCTTGGCAGTAAGCTCCTACGAGCAGTACTTC. Amino acids: CASSFLAVSSYEQYF.

This clone has a single count. CDR3 region: CASSIGPGAGTDTQYF. The CDR3 bases are TGTGCCAGCAGCATAGGCCCGGGGGCGGGGACAGATACGCAGTATTTT. The chain is built from TRBV7-2 and TRBJ2-3, with D perhaps matching TRBD1 or TRBD2 (6 bases each). Trimming cost V 5 bases and J 3 bases, with 18 bases left between them. CDR3 length: 16 amino acids. Germline CDR1 reads SGHTA; CDR2 reads FQGNSA. Variable domain in full (rest from reference TRBV7-2 and TRBJ2-3): GAGVSQSPSNKVTEKGKDVELRCDPISGHTALYWYRQSLGQGLEFLIYFQGNSAPDKSGLPSDRFSAERTGGSVSTLTIQRTQQEDSAVYLCASSIGPGAGTDTQYFGPGTRLTVL.

The chain links TRBV27 to TRBJ2-7, with 7 positions matching TRBD1. CDR1 is MNHEY, CDR2 SMNVEV, per germline (reference sequence). The V gene end was trimmed by 6 bases and the J gene end by 7 bases; junction bases not matched to a gene: 9. This CDR3 is 13 amino acids long. CDR3 region: CASRETGLWEQYF. CDR3 DNA: TGTGCCAGCAGGGAGACAGGGCTGTGGGAGCAGTACTTC.

This sequence joins TRBV7-2 and TRBJ2-3; perhaps TRBD2 as D (6 bases). With 4 bases removed from V and 9 bases from J, the gap between germline ends came to 14 bases. The CDR3 extends over 13 amino acids. Looked up from germline, CDR1 is SGHTA and CDR2 is FQGNSA. The CDR3 protein is CASSSGGVWTQYF. CDR3 sequence (DNA): TGTGCCAGCAGCTCCGGAGGGGTATGGACGCAGTATTTT. Complete variable domain (other parts from reference TRBV7-2 and TRBJ2-3): GAGVSQSPSNKVTEKGKDVELRCDPISGHTALYWYRQSLGQGLEFLIYFQGNSAPDKSGLPSDRFSAERTGGSVSTLTIQRTQQEDSAVYLCASSSGGVWTQYFGPGTRLTVL.

The V call is TRBV6-5, the J call TRBJ2-3; 10 bases line up with TRBD2. The V and J ends lost 1 base and 5 bases, in that order; junction bases with no gene match: 6. Per germline, CDR1 MNHEY and CDR2 SVGAGI. The CDR3 runs to 16 residues. Here the CDR3 DNA reads TGTGCCAGCAGTTACTTAGCGGGGGGCCCCCAAGATACGCAGTATTTT. Translated: CASSYLAGGPQDTQYF.

The chain is built from TRBV11-2 and TRBJ2-5, with TRBD1 as a possible D gene (6 bases). CDR1 and CDR2 from the germline V gene are SGHAT and FQNNGV. The V gene lost 2 bases and the J gene lost 2 bases, with 15 bases spanning the gap. This CDR3 is built from 16 residues. CDR3 sequence (DNA): TGTGCCAGCAGCTTATCTCCCGGGACACAACAAGAGACCCAGTACTTC. This sequence encodes CASSLSPGTQQETQYF.

This chain links TRBV7-9 with TRBJ2-5; 8 positions match TRBD2. Germline-derived CDR1 and CDR2 are SEHNR and FQNEAQ (reference sequence). V gave up 6 bases and J gave up 1 base; unmatched junction bases: 4. This CDR3 comprises 14 residues. The CDR3 coding sequence is TGTGCCAGCAGGCTAGCGGGCCTCCAAGAGACCCAGTACTTC. Translating gives CASRLAGLQETQYF.